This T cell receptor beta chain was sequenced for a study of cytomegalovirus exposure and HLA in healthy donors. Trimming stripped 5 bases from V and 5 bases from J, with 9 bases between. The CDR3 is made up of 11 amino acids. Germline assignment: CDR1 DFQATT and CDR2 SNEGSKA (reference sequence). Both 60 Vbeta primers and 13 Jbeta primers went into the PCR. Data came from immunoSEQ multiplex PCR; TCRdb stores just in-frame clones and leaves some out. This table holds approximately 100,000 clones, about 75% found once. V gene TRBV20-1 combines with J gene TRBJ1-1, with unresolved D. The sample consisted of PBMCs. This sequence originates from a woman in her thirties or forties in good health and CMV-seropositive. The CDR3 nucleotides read TGCAGTGCTGTCCCGGGGACTGAAGCTTTCTTT. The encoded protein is CSAVPGTEAFF.